This TCR beta chain was captured by sequencing in a study of control samples from healthy donors and cancer patients. The assay was immunoSEQ multiplex PCR, and TCRdb's table has in-frame clones only and misses some. Of more than 110,000 clones listed, 80% to 90% are singletons. The sample was blood. The sequence was obtained from a woman aged 25 to 45 in good health.

CDR3 in amino acids: CASSFSALSSYEQYF. CDR3 DNA sequence: TGCGCCAGCAGCTTTAGCGCCCTTAGCTCCTACGAGCAGTACTTC. This chain links TRBV5-1 with TRBJ2-7, with D maybe TRBD2 (5 bases). The CDR3 is 15 amino acids. Germline-derived CDR1 and CDR2 are SGHRS and YFSETQ. V lost 2 bases and J 0 bases, leaving 12 bases between the germline ends.